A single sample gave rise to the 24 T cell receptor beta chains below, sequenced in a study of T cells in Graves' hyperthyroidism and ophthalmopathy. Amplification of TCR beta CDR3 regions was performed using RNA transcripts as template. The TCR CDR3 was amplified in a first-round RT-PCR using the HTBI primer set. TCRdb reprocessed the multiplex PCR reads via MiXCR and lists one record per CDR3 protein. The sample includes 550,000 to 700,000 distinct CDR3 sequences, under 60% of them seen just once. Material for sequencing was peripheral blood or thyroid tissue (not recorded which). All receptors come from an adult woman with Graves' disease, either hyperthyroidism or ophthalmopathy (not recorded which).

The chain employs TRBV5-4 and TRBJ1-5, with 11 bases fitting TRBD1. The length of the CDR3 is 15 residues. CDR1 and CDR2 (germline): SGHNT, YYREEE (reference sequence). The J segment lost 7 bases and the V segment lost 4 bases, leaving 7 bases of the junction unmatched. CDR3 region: CASSRDRGKDQPQHF. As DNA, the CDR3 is TGTGCCAGCAGCAGGGACAGGGGGAAGGACCAGCCCCAGCATTTT.

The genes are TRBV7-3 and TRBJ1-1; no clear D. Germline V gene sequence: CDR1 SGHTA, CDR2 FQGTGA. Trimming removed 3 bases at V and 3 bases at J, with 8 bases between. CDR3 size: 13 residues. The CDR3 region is CASSFPEDTEAFF. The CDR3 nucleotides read TGTGCCAGCAGCTTTCCTGAAGACACTGAAGCTTTCTTT.

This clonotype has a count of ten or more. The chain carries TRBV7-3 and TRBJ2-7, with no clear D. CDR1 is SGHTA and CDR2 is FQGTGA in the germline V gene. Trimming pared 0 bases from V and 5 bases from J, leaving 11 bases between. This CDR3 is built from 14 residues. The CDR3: CASSLTPIGDEQYF. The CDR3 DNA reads TGTGCCAGCAGCTTAACCCCCATTGGAGACGAGCAGTACTTC.

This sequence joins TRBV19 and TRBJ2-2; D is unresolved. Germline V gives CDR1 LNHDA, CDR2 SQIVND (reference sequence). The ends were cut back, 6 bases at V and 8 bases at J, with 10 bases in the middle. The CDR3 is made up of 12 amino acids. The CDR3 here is CASRGRGGELFF. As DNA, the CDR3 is TGTGCCAGTAGGGGCCGAGGAGGGGAGCTGTTTTTT.

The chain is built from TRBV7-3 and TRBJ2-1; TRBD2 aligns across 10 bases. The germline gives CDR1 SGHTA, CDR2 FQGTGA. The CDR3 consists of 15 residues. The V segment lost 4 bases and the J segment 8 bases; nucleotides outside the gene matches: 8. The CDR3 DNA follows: TGTGCCAGCAGCTCCACCGGGACTAGCGAGGATGAGCAGTTCTTC. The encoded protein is CASSSTGTSEDEQFF.

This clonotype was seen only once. The DNA for the CDR3 is TGTGCCATCAGTGTCACTAGCGGACAACTCGCGGGGAAAGAGACCCAGTACTTC. Translating gives CAISVTSGQLAGKETQYF. The V and J genes are TRBV10-3 and TRBJ2-5; 8 bases align to TRBD2. Germline trimming cut 4 bases from V and 3 bases from J; bases unmatched to any gene: 16. Germline V lookup: CDR1 ENHRY, CDR2 SYGVKD. The CDR3 has 18 amino acids.

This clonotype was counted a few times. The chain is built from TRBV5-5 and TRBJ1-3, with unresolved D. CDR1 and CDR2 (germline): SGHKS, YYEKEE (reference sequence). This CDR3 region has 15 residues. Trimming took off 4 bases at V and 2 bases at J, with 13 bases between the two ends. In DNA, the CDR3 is TGTGCCAGCAGCCCGGATGGAATTCCTGGAAACACCATATATTTT. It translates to CASSPDGIPGNTIYF.

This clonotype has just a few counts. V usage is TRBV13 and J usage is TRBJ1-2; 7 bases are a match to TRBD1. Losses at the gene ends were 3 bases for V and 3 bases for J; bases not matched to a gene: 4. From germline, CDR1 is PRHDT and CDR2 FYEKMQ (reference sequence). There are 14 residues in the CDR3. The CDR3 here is CASSFRGGYYGYTF. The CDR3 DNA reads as TGTGCCAGCAGCTTCAGGGGGGGTTACTATGGCTACACCTTC.

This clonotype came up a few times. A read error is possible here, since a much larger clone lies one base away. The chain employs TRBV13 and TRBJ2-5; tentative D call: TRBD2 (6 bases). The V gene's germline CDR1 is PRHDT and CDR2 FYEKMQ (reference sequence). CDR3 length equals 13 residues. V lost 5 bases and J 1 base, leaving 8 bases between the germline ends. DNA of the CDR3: TGTGCCAGCAGCGCGGGACCCCAAGAGACCCAGTACTTC. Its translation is CASSAGPQETQYF.

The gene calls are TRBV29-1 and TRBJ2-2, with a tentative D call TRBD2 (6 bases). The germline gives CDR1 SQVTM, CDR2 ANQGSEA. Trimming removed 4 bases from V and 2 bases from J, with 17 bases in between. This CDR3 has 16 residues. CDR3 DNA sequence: TGCAGCGTTGCCGGAGGGGTGGGTGGAAACACCGGGGAGCTGTTTTTT. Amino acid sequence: CSVAGGVGGNTGELFF.

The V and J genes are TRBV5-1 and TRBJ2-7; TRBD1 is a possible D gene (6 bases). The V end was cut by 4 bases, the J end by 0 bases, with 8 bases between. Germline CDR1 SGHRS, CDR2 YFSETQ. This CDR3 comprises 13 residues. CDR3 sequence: CASSTDSSYEQYF. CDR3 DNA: TGCGCCAGCAGCACGGACAGCTCCTACGAGCAGTACTTC.

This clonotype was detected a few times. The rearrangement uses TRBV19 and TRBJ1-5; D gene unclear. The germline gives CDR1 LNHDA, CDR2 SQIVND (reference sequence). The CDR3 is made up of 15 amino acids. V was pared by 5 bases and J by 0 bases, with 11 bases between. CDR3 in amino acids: CASSVLGDSNQPQHF. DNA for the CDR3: TGTGCCAGTAGTGTCCTCGGGGATAGCAATCAGCCCCAGCATTTT. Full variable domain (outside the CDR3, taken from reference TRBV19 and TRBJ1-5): DGGITQSPKYLFRKEGQNVTLSCEQNLNHDAMYWYRQDPGQGLRLIYYSQIVNDFQKGDIAEGYSVSREKKESFPLTVTSAQKNPTAFYLCASSVLGDSNQPQHFGDGTRLSIL.

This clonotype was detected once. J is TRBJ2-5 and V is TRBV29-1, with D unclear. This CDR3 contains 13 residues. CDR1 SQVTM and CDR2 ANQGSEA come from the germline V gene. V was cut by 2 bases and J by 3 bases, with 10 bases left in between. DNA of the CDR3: TGCAGCGTTGAAAGTCGGACGAAAGAGACCCAGTACTTC. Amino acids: CSVESRTKETQYF. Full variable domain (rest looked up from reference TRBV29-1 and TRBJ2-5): SAVISQKPSRDICQRGTSLTIQCQVDSQVTMMFWYRQQPGQSLTLIATANQGSEATYESGFVIDKFPISRPNLTFSTLTVSNMSPEDSSIYLCSVESRTKETQYFGPGTRLLVL.

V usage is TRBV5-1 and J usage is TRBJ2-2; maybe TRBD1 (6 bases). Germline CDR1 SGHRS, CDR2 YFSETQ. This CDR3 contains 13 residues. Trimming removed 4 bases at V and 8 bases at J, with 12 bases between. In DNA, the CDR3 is TGCGCCAGCAGCGGGACATCCCTAGGGGAGCTGTTTTTT. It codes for CASSGTSLGELFF.

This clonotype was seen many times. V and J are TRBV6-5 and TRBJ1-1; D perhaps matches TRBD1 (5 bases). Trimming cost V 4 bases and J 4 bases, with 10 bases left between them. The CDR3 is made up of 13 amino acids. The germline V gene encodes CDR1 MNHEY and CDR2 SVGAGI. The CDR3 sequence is CASSLSGITEAFF. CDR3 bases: TGTGCCAGCAGTTTATCAGGGATCACTGAAGCTTTCTTT.

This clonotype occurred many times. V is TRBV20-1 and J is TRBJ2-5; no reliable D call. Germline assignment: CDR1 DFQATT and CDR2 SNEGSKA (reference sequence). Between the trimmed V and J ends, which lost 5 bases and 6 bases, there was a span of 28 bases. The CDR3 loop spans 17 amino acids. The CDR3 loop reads CSAPTRTITALRKTQYF. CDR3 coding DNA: TGCAGTGCTCCCACCCGGACCATAACCGCCCTCCGGAAGACCCAGTACTTC.

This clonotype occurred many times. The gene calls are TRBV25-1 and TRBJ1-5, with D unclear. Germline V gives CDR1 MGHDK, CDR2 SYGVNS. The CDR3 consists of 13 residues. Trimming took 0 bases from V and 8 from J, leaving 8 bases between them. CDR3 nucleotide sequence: TGTGCCAGCAGTGAATATGGGAGGGAGCCCCAGCATTTT. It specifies CASSEYGREPQHF. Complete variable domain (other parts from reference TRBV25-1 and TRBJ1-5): EADIYQTPRYLVIGTGKKITLECSQTMGHDKMYWYQQDPGMELHLIHYSYGVNSTEKGDLSSESTVSRIRTEHFPLTLESARPSHTSQYLCASSEYGREPQHFGDGTRLSIL.

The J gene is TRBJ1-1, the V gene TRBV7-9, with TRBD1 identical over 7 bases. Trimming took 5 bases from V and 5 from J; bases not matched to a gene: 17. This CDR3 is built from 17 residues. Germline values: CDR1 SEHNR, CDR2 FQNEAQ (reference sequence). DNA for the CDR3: TGTGCCAGCAGCGACCAGAACTCAGGGGGAGGGAAGACTGAAGCTTTCTTT. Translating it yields CASSDQNSGGGKTEAFF.

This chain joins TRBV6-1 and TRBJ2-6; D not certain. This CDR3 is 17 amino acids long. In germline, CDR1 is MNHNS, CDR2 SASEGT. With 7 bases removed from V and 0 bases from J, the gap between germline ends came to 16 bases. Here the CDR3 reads CASTTFAVRSGANVLTF. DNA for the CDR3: TGTGCCAGCACCACCTTCGCGGTACGCTCTGGGGCCAACGTCCTGACTTTC.

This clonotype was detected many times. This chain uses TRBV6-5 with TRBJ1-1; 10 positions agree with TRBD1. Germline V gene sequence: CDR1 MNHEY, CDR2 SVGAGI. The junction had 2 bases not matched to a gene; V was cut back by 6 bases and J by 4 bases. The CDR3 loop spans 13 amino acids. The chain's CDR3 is CASRWTGGTEAFF. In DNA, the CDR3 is TGTGCCAGCAGGTGGACAGGGGGCACTGAAGCTTTCTTT.

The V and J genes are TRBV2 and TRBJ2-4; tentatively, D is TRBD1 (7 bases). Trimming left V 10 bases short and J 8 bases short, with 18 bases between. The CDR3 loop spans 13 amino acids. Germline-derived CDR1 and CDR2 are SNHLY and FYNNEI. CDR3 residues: CATRGAAGDIQYF. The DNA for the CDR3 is TGTGCCACCAGGGGGGCAGCCGGGGACATTCAGTACTTC.

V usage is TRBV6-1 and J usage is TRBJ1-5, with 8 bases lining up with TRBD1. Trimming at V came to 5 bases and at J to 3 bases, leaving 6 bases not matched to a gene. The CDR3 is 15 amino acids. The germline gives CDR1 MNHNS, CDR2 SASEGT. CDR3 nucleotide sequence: TGTGCCAGCAGTTGGACAGGGTTCGCCAATCAGCCCCAGCATTTT. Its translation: CASSWTGFANQPQHF.

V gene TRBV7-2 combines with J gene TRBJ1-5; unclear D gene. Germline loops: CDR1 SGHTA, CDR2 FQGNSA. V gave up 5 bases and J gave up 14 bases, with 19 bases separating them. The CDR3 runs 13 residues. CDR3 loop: CASSPAGFRYEHF. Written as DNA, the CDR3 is TGTGCCAGCAGCCCCGCGGGATTTCGCTACGAGCATTTT.

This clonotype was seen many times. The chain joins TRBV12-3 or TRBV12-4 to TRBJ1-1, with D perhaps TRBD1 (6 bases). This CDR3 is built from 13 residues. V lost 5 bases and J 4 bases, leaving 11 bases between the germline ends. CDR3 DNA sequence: TGTGCCAGCAGTGTCGGACAGTCCACTGAAGCTTTCTTT. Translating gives CASSVGQSTEAFF.